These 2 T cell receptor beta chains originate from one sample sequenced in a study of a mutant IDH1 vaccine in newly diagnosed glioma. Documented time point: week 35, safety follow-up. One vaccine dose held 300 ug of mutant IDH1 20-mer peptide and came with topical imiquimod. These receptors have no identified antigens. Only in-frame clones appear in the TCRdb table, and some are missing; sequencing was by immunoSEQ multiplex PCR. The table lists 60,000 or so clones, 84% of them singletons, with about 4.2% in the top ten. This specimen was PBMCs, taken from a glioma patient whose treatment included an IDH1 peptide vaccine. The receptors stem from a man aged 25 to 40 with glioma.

This CDR3 reads CAIRPGLADQETQYF. DNA of the CDR3: TGTGCCATCAGGCCGGGACTAGCGGATCAAGAGACCCAGTACTTC. The V call is TRBV10-3, the J call TRBJ2-5, with 11 bases fitting TRBD2. Trimming at V came to 6 bases and at J to 2 bases, leaving 5 bases not matched to a gene. Per the germline V gene, CDR1 is ENHRY and CDR2 is SYGVKD. This CDR3 is built from 15 residues.

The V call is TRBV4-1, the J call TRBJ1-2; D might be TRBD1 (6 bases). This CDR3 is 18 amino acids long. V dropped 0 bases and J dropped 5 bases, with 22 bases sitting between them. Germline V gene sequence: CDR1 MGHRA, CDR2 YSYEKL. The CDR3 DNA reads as TGCGCCAGCAGCCAAGATGTCCGGGGGGTCAGGGGTAGTTATGGCTACACCTTC. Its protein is CASSQDVRGVRGSYGYTF.